In this sample, the clone carrying this T cell receptor (beta chain) turned up a few times. The source of the sample is a study of blood T cell repertoires in COVID-19. CDR1 and CDR2 (germline): SNHLY, FYNNEI. Germline trimming cut 3 bases from V and 4 bases from J; bases unmatched to any gene: 3. The CDR3 contains 14 residues. Generated by immunoSEQ multiplex PCR, the TCRdb table keeps only in-frame clones and is missing some. The sample includes about 61,000 clones, more than 85% of them seen just once. V and J are TRBV2 and TRBJ2-1; 7 nucleotides align to TRBD2. The receptor was derived from a man older than 75 in a cohort sampled during active COVID-19. Source material: peripheral blood. CDR3 protein: CASSELAEYNEQFF. DNA of the CDR3: TGTGCCAGCAGTGAGCTAGCGGAGTACAATGAGCAGTTCTTC.